Shown below are 25 T cell receptor beta chains from a single sample sequenced in a study of blood T cell repertoires in COVID-19. Measured with immunoSEQ multiplex PCR; TCRdb has only the in-frame clones, and not every one. In the table there are a few hundred thousand clones, about 90% of which are singletons. Sequencing used PBMCs or T cells enriched from blood (not recorded which). The source is a woman between 25 and 40 years old who had recovered from COVID-19.

This sequence joins TRBV9 and TRBJ2-3; D is unresolved. Trimming cost V 6 bases and J 1 base, with 15 bases left between them. There are 15 residues in the CDR3. CDR1 and CDR2 from the germline V gene are SGDLS and YYNGEE. Here the CDR3 reads CASTVGYGGTDTQYF. The CDR3 bases are TGTGCCAGCACCGTTGGCTATGGAGGCACAGATACGCAGTATTTT.

V is TRBV6-1 and J is TRBJ1-5, with D possibly being TRBD1 (5 bases). Germline V gene data show CDR1 as MNHNS and CDR2 as SASEGT. V dropped 7 bases and J dropped 7 bases, with 11 bases sitting between them. The CDR3 is 12 amino acids. The CDR3 DNA follows: TGTGCCAGCAAAAAGGAGGGGCAGCCCCAGCATTTT. Its translation: CASKKEGQPQHF.

This clone was detected once. The chain carries TRBV27 and TRBJ1-6, with a tentative D call TRBD1 (5 bases). This CDR3 comprises 13 residues. V lost 5 bases and J 11 bases, leaving 13 bases between the germline ends. CDR1 MNHEY and CDR2 SMNVEV come from the germline V gene (reference sequence). CDR3 sequence reads: CASSGQGKTPLHF. Here the CDR3 DNA reads TGTGCCAGCAGTGGGCAGGGTAAGACACCCCTCCACTTT.

This chain uses TRBV19 with TRBJ1-2; D gene ambiguous. CDR1 and CDR2 (germline): LNHDA, SQIVND (reference sequence). Deletions cut 3 bases from V and 9 bases from J, with 11 bases between. The CDR3 is made up of 12 amino acids. As DNA, the CDR3 is TGTGCCAGTAGTATTGGAGAGGGAAGCTACACCTTC. This encodes CASSIGEGSYTF.

Of note for this clone: Other DNA sequences in this specimen translate into the identical CDR3. The rearrangement joins TRBV29-1 to TRBJ2-7, with 10 bases lining up with TRBD2. CDR1 is SQVTM, CDR2 ANQGSEA, per germline. This CDR3 region has 13 residues. The junction had 3 bases not matched to a gene; V was cut back by 6 bases and J by 1 base. CDR3 in amino acids: CSVGLAASYEQYF. CDR3 in DNA: TGCAGCGTAGGACTAGCGGCATCCTACGAGCAGTACTTC.

The chain recombines TRBV2 with TRBJ2-7; the match to TRBD1 covers 9 bases. This CDR3 comprises 13 residues. Trimming removed 9 bases from V and 6 bases from J; junction bases left unmatched: 9. The germline CDR1 and CDR2 sequences are SNHLY and FYNNEI. CDR3 sequence reads: CASRQGESGEQYF. CDR3 bases: TGTGCCAGTCGACAGGGGGAGTCGGGCGAGCAGTACTTC.

The chain is built from TRBV18 and TRBJ1-2; D unresolved. Trimming cost V 0 bases and J 0 bases, with 5 bases left between them. The CDR3 loop spans 14 amino acids. Germline V gene lookup returns CDR1 KGHSH and CDR2 LQKENI. CDR3 bases: TGTGCCAGCTCACCACCCGCAGCTAACTATGGCTACACCTTC. This sequence encodes CASSPPAANYGYTF.

The chain has TRBV7-9 and TRBJ2-7; 13 bases agree with TRBD2. CDR3 length equals 16 residues. V trimming: 1 base; J trimming: 3 bases; junction bases outside the gene matches: 3. CDR1 is SEHNR and CDR2 is FQNEAQ in the germline V gene (reference sequence). The chain's CDR3 is CASSLGTSGGRYEQYF. The CDR3 DNA follows: TGTGCCAGCAGCTTAGGGACTAGCGGGGGCCGCTACGAGCAGTACTTC. Supplemented by reference TRBV7-9 and TRBJ2-7, the full variable domain reads DTGVSQNPRHKITKRGQNVTFRCDPISEHNRLYWYRQTLGQGPEFLTYFQNEAQLEKSRLLSDRFSAERPKGSFSTLEIQRTEQGDSAMYLCASSLGTSGGRYEQYFGPGTRLTVT.

This chain links TRBV7-9 with TRBJ2-2; D is unclear. Germline CDR1 is SEHNR and CDR2 is FQNEAQ (reference sequence). The CDR3 totals 15 residues. Trimming pared 1 base from V and 3 bases from J, leaving 9 bases between. In DNA, the CDR3 is TGTGCCAGCAGCTTAGTGCCAGGTTACACCGGGGAGCTGTTTTTT. Its translation: CASSLVPGYTGELFF.

The CDR3 here is CASSSGLATNEKLFF. The DNA for the CDR3 is TGTGCCAGCAGTAGCGGACTGGCAACTAATGAAAAACTGTTTTTT. The chain couples TRBV28 to TRBJ1-4, with D unresolved. Trimming cost V 5 bases and J 0 bases, with 10 bases left between them. CDR3 length: 15 amino acids. CDR1 is MDHEN, CDR2 SYDVKM, per germline.

The chain has TRBV9 and TRBJ1-3, with no clear D. CDR1 and CDR2 from the germline V gene are SGDLS and YYNGEE. Trimming left V 0 bases short and J 0 bases short, with 10 bases between. There are 16 residues in the CDR3. CDR3 nucleotides: TGTGCCAGCAGCGTAGATGGACTGAGCTCTGGAAACACCATATATTTT. Translated: CASSVDGLSSGNTIYF.

The gene calls are TRBV10-1 and TRBJ1-1, with 7 bases identical to TRBD1. V was clipped by 3 bases and J by 1 base; unmatched bases: 5. CDR1 is WNHNN and CDR2 is SYGVQD in the germline V gene (reference sequence). This CDR3 has 15 amino acids. CDR3 bases: TGCGCCAGCAGTGACAGGACAGGAGCGAACACTGAAGCTTTCTTT. Its translation is CASSDRTGANTEAFF.

This sequence joins TRBV19 and TRBJ1-1; maybe TRBD1 (6 bases). Germline assignment: CDR1 LNHDA and CDR2 SQIVND (reference sequence). This CDR3 is 15 amino acids long. Trimming removed 6 bases at V and 5 bases at J, with 19 bases between. CDR3 sequence reads: CASSQIQGSGTEAFF. CDR3 nucleotides: TGTGCCAGTAGCCAAATTCAGGGGAGCGGTACTGAAGCTTTCTTT.

V and J are TRBV19 and TRBJ2-2, with TRBD1 as a possible D gene (6 bases). Germline CDR1 and CDR2: LNHDA and SQIVND (reference sequence). The V and J ends lost 1 base and 9 bases respectively, with 15 bases between them. This CDR3 has 15 amino acids. The CDR3 is CASSIGGLYSRELFF. The CDR3 bases are TGTGCCAGTAGTATAGGGGGGCTGTACAGCCGGGAGCTGTTTTTT.

This clone was seen once. The chain links TRBV11-2 to TRBJ1-1; D gene unclear. CDR3 length: 15 residues. CDR1 is SGHAT, CDR2 FQNNGV, per germline. The V gene lost 3 bases and the J gene lost 3 bases, with 14 bases spanning the gap. CDR3 sequence: CASSFGLEGDTEAFF. In DNA form, the CDR3 reads TGTGCCAGCAGCTTTGGCCTGGAGGGAGACACTGAAGCTTTCTTT.

This sequence joins TRBV18 and TRBJ2-5; a weak D match, TRBD2 (6 bases). Germline CDR1 is KGHSH and CDR2 is LQKENI. Trimming removed 4 bases from V and 4 bases from J, with 13 bases in between. CDR3 length: 14 residues. The CDR3 spells CASSLRWGGETQYF. The CDR3 nucleotides read TGTGCCAGCTCACTGAGGTGGGGAGGAGAGACCCAGTACTTC.

In its sample, this clone was seen once. The chain couples TRBV21-1 to TRBJ1-1; TRBD1, as called in the table, went unchecked against the DNA. TRBV21-1 is reported as a pseudogene. There are 15 residues in the CDR3. CDR3 protein: CASSLHRGLNTEAFF. The CDR3 nucleotides read TGTGCCAGCAGCCTTCACAGGGGACTGAACACTGAAGCTTTCTTT.

This clone has only one observation. The genes are TRBV6-2 or TRBV6-3 and TRBJ2-7, with TRBD1 matching 11 bases. Trimming cost V 4 bases and J 2 bases; bases outside gene matches: 1. CDR1 and CDR2 from the germline V gene are MNHEY and SVGEGT. The CDR3 consists of 14 residues. The CDR3 region has the DNA TGTGCCAGCAGTTCGGGACAGGGGGCCTACGAGCAGTACTTC. It codes for CASSSGQGAYEQYF.

This chain uses TRBV10-1 with TRBJ1-4; 10 positions match TRBD1. The CDR3 has 15 residues. With V trimmed by 2 bases and J by 5 bases, 2 bases remained unmatched. Germline V gene lookup returns CDR1 WNHNN and CDR2 SYGVQD (reference sequence). This chain's CDR3 is CASSEQDRGNEKLFF. In nucleotides, the CDR3 is TGCGCCAGCAGTGAGCAGGACAGGGGGAATGAAAAACTGTTTTTT.

The chain joins TRBV9 to TRBJ2-1, with a tentative D call TRBD2 (5 bases). Trimming removed 3 bases from V and 9 bases from J, with 16 bases in between. The length of the CDR3 is 14 residues. Germline-derived CDR1 and CDR2 are SGDLS and YYNGEE. The CDR3 loop reads CASSASGRGGEQFF. In DNA form, the CDR3 reads TGTGCCAGCAGCGCGTCCGGCCGGGGTGGTGAGCAGTTCTTC.

The chain joins TRBV7-8 to TRBJ1-1; D gene unclear. The CDR3 is made up of 16 amino acids. The V end was cut by 1 base, the J end by 6 bases, with 18 bases between. CDR1 is SGHVS and CDR2 is FQNEAQ in the germline V gene. In DNA form, the CDR3 reads TGTGCCAGCAGCTTAGAGTATACGGCCACGAGGCCTGAAGCTTTCTTT. Amino acids: CASSLEYTATRPEAFF.

This rearrangement joins TRBV19 to TRBJ2-3; the match to TRBD1 covers 7 bases. This CDR3 comprises 13 residues. The V gene end was trimmed by 5 bases and the J gene end by 4 bases; junction bases not matched to a gene: 3. CDR1 is LNHDA, CDR2 SQIVND, per germline (reference sequence). CDR3 nucleotides: TGTGCCAGTAGTCGACAGGGCTCAGATACGCAGTATTTT. It codes for CASSRQGSDTQYF.

Comments on this clone: Other nucleotide sequences in the sample specify the same CDR3. DNA of the CDR3: TGTGCCAGCAGCTTGGGGGGGGACAATGAGCAGTTCTTC. Protein product: CASSLGGDNEQFF. The chain is built from TRBV5-4 and TRBJ2-1; the D gene is possibly TRBD2 (6 bases). The V end lost 0 bases, the J end lost 5 bases, and 6 bases lay between the germline ends. CDR1 SGHNT and CDR2 YYREEE come from the germline V gene (reference sequence). This CDR3 is 13 amino acids long.

The count of this clone is one. The J gene is TRBJ2-1, the V gene TRBV6-6; 8 positions match TRBD2. The V gene's germline CDR1 is MNHNY and CDR2 SVGAGI (reference sequence). The CDR3 is 15 amino acids. J gave up 1 base and V 8 bases, and 7 bases lay outside the gene matches. This CDR3 reads CASQSAGGSYNEQFF. The CDR3 nucleotides are TGTGCCAGCCAGTCGGCGGGGGGATCCTACAATGAGCAGTTCTTC.

The chain joins TRBV25-1 to TRBJ1-4, with 7 bases lining up with TRBD1. CDR3 length: 15 residues. Unmatched junction bases numbered 3, after V lost 1 base and J lost 4 bases. Germline-derived CDR1 and CDR2 are MGHDK and SYGVNS. CDR3 loop: CASSEWDSHNEKLFF. CDR3 sequence (DNA): TGTGCCAGCAGTGAATGGGACAGTCATAATGAAAAACTGTTTTTT.